The clone carrying this T cell receptor (beta chain) was counted at least ten times. Its antigen is undetermined. This sample is drawn from a study of identical twins. General study results and limits: Twins showed weaker excess sharing in their beta out-of-frame sequences. These conclusions were based on statistical analysis (cross-sectional, not following the same donors).

cDNA molecules carried unique molecular identifiers, and template switching added a universal primer site. TCRdb re-derived calls from the 5' RACE reads in MiXCR, one entry per CDR3 protein. This sample has under 900,000 distinct CDR3 sequences, with over 9% found just once. All donors comprised healthy Caucasians. These same data were also listed under a study on yellow fever vaccine responses in identical twins.

The source material was PBMCs. The source is a woman in her late teens or twenties in good health.

CDR3: CASSSRTGGRSYNEQFF. The CDR3 DNA reads TGCGCCAGCAGCTCCCGGACAGGGGGAAGGTCCTACAATGAGCAGTTCTTC. The V and J genes are TRBV5-1 and TRBJ2-1; 10 bases agree with TRBD1. Trimming at V came to 3 bases and at J to 1 base, leaving 7 bases not matched to a gene. In germline, CDR1 is SGHRS, CDR2 YFSETQ. The CDR3 has 17 amino acids.